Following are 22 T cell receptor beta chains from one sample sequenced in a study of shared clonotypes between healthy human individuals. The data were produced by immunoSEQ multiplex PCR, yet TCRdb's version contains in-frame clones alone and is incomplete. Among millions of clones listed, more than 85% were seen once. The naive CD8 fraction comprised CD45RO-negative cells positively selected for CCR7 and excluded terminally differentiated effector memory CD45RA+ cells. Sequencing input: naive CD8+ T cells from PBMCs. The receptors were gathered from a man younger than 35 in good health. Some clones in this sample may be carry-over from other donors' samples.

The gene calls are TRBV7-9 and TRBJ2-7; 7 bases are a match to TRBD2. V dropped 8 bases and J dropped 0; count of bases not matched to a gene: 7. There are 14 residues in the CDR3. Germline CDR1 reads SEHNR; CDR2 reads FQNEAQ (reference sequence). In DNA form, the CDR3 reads TGTGCCAGCGACTCGAGCGGGACCTCCTACGAGCAGTACTTC. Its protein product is CASDSSGTSYEQYF. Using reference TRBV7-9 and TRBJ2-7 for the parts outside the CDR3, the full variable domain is DTGVSQNPRHKITKRGQNVTFRCDPISEHNRLYWYRQTLGQGPEFLTYFQNEAQLEKSRLLSDRFSAERPKGSFSTLEIQRTEQGDSAMYLCASDSSGTSYEQYFGPGTRLTVT.

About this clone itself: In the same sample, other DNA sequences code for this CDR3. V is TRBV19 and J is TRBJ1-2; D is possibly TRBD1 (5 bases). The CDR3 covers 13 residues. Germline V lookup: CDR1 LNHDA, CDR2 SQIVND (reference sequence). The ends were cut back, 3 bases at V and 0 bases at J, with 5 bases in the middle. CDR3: CASSMTANYGYTF. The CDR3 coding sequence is TGTGCCAGTAGTATGACAGCTAACTATGGCTACACCTTC.

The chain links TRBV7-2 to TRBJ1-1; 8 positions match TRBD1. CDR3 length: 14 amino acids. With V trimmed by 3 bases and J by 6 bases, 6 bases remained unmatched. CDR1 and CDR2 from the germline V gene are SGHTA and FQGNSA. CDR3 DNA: TGTGCCAGCAGCTTTTGGCAGGGGGCCCCTGAAGCTTTCTTT. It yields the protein CASSFWQGAPEAFF.

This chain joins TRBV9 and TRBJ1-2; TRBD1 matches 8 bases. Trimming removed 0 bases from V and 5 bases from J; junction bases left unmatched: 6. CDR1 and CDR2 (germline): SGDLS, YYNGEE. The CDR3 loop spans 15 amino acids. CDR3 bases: TGTGCCAGCAGCGTAGAAGGAGGGACAGGTTATGGCTACACCTTC. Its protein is CASSVEGGTGYGYTF.

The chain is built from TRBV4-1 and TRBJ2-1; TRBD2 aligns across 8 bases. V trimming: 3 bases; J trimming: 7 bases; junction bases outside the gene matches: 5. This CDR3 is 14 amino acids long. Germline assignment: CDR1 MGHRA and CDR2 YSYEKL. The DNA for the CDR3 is TGCGCCAGCAGCCAGCCGGGACTAGGGAATGAGCAGTTCTTC. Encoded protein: CASSQPGLGNEQFF.

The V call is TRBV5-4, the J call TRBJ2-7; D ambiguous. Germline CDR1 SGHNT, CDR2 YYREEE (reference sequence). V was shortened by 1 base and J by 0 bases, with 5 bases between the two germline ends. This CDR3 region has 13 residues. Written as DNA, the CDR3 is TGTGCCAGCAGCTTGAGGAGCTCCTACGAGCAGTACTTC. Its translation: CASSLRSSYEQYF.

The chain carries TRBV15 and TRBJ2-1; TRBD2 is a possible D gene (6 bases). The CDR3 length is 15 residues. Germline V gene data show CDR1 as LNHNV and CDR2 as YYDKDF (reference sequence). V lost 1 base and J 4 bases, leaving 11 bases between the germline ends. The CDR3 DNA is TGTGCCACCAGCAGAGGGGCGGGATCTTACAATGAGCAGTTCTTC. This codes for CATSRGAGSYNEQFF.

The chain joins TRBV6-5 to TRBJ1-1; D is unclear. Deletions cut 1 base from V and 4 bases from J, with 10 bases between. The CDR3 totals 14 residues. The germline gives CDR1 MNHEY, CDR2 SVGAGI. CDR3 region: CASSYFTLGTEAFF. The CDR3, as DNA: TGTGCCAGCAGTTACTTTACATTAGGCACTGAAGCTTTCTTT.

CDR3 in DNA: TGTGCCAGCAGCTTAACCCCCCTGGAGCGGGGCGACTATGGCTACACCTTC. This sequence encodes CASSLTPLERGDYGYTF. V and J are TRBV7-3 and TRBJ1-2, with a possible D match to TRBD1 (5 bases). V was trimmed by 0 bases and J by 3 bases, leaving 17 bases between them. CDR3 size: 17 residues. Looked up from germline, CDR1 is SGHTA and CDR2 is FQGTGA.

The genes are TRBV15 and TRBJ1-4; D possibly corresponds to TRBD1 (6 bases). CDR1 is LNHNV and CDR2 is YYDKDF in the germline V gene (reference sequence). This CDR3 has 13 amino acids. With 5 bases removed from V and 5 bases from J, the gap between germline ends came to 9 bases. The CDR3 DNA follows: TGTGCCACCAGCCCCGACAGGAATGAAAAACTGTTTTTT. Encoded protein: CATSPDRNEKLFF.

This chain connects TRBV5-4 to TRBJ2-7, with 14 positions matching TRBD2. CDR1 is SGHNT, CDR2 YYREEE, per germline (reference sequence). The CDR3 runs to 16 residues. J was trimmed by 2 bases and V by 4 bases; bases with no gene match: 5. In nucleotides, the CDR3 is TGTGCCAGCAGCCCAGGACTAGCGGGAGGCGCCTACGAGCAGTACTTC. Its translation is CASSPGLAGGAYEQYF.

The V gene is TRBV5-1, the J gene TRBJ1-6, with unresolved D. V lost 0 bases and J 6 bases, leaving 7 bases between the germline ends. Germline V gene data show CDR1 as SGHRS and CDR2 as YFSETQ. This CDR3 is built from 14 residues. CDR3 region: CASSLEGLNSPLHF. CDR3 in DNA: TGCGCCAGCAGCTTGGAGGGTCTTAATTCACCCCTCCACTTT. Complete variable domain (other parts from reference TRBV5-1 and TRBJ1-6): KAGVTQTPRYLIKTRGQQVTLSCSPISGHRSVSWYQQTPGQGLQFLFEYFSETQRNKGNFPGRFSGRQFSNSRSEMNVSTLELGDSALYLCASSLEGLNSPLHFGNGTRLTVT.

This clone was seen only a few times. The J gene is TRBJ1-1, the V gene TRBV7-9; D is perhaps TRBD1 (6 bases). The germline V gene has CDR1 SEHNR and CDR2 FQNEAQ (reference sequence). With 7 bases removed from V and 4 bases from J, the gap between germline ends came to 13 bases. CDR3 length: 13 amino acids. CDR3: CASKTGGGTEAFF. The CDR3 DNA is TGTGCCAGCAAGACAGGCGGCGGCACTGAAGCTTTCTTT.

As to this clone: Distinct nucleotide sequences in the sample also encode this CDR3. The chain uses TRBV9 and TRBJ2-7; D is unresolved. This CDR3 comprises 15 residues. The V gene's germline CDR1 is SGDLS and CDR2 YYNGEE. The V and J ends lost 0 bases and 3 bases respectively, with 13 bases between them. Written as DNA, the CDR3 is TGTGCCAGCAGCGTAGGACCTCTCGCAGGCTACGAGCAGTACTTC. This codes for CASSVGPLAGYEQYF.

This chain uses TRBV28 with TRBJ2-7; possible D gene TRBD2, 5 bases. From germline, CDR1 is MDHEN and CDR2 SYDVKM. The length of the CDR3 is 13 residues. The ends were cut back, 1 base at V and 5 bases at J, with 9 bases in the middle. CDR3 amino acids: CASSLSPGNEQYF. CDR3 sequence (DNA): TGTGCCAGCAGTTTATCGCCGGGAAACGAGCAGTACTTC. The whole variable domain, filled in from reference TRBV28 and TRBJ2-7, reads DVKVTQSSRYLVKRTGEKVFLECVQDMDHENMFWYRQDPGLGLRLIYFSYDVKMKEKGDIPEGYSVSREKKERFSLILESASTNQTSMYLCASSLSPGNEQYFGPGTRLTVT.

CDR3 amino acids: CASSDPTGSYGYTF. The CDR3 DNA reads TGTGCCAGCAGTGACCCGACAGGGTCCTATGGCTACACCTTC. The V and J genes are TRBV2 and TRBJ1-2; 7 bases are a match to TRBD1. CDR3 size: 14 residues. V lost 3 bases to trimming and J lost 4 bases; unmatched junction nucleotides: 5. In germline, CDR1 is SNHLY, CDR2 FYNNEI.

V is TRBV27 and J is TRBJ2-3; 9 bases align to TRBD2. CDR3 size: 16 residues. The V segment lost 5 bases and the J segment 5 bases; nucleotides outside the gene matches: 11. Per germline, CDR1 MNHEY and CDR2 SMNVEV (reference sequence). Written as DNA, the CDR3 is TGTGCCAGCAGTCTGCTAGCGGGACGCCCCCAAGATACGCAGTATTTT. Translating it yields CASSLLAGRPQDTQYF.

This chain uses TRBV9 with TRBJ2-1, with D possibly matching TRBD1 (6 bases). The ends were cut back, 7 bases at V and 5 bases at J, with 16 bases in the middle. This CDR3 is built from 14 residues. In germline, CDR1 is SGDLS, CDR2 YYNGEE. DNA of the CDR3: TGTGCCAGCTCTGGTCAGGGGCCGCACAATGAGCAGTTCTTC. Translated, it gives CASSGQGPHNEQFF.

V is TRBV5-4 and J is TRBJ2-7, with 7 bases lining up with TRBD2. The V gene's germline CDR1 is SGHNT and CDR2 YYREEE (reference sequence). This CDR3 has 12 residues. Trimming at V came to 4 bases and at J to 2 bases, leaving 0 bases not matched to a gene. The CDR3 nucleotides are TGTGCCAGCAGCGGGGGGGCCTACGAGCAGTACTTC. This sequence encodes CASSGGAYEQYF.

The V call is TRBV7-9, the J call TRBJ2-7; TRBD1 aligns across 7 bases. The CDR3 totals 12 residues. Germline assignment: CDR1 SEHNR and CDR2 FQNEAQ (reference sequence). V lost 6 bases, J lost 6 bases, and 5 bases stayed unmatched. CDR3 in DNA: TGTGCCAGCAGAACAGGGGATTCCGAGCAGTACTTC. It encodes CASRTGDSEQYF.

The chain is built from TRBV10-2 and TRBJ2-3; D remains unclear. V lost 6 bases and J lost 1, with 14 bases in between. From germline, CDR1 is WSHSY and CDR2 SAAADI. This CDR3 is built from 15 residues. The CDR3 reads CASSPLGRGTDTQYF. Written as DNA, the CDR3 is TGCGCCAGCAGCCCGCTAGGACGAGGCACAGATACGCAGTATTTT.

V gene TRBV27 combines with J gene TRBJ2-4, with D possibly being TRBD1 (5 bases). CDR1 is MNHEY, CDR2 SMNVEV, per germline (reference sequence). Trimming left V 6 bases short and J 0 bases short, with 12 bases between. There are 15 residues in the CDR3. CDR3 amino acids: CASRVTVVAKNIQYF. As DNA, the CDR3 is TGTGCCAGCAGAGTGACAGTAGTAGCCAAAAACATTCAGTACTTC.